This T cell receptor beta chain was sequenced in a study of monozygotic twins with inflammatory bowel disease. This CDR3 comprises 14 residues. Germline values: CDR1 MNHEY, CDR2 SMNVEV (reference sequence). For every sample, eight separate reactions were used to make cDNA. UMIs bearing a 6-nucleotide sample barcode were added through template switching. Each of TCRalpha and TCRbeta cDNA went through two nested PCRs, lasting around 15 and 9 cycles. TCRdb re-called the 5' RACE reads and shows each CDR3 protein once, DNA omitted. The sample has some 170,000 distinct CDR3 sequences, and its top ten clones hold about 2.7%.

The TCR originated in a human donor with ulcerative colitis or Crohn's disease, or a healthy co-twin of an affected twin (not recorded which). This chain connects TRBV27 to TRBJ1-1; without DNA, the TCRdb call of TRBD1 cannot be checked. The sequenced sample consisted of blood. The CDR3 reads CASSRQVMNTEAFF.